This T cell receptor beta chain was found in a study of shared clonotypes between healthy human individuals. The CDR3 covers 14 residues. Germline V gives CDR1 SGHTS, CDR2 YDEGEE. V lost 0 bases to trimming and J lost 0 bases, with 6 bases between them. Study-level points and caveats: Relative to memory subsets, naive subsets generally showed larger estimated richness.

Regarding this clone: The antigen is undetermined.

The authors split each subset's genomic DNA evenly across several immunoSEQ plates. This table comes from immunoSEQ multiplex PCR, and its TCRdb copy is limited to in-frame clones, with some not included. The sample carries roughly 640,000 clones, about 96% recorded once. The V gene is TRBV5-8, the J gene TRBJ2-5; D call uncertain. This sequence originates from a woman aged 30 to 39 in good health. Sequencing was carried out using naive CD4+ T cells sorted from blood. Subset: CD45RA+ positively selected. DNA for the CDR3: TGTGCCAGCAGCTTGGCCGGACACCAAGAGACCCAGTACTTC. Its protein is CASSLAGHQETQYF.